Presented here are 9 T cell receptor beta chains from one specimen sequenced in a study of blood T cell repertoires in COVID-19. Clones were sequenced by immunoSEQ multiplex PCR, and TCRdb holds only the in-frame ones, with some missing. Among tens of thousands of clones listed, 65% to 90% were seen once. The sequenced material came from peripheral blood. The receptors originated from a human donor in a cohort sampled during active COVID-19.

The rearrangement links TRBV6-5 to TRBJ1-4, with TRBD1 matching 9 bases. The germline V gene encodes CDR1 MNHEY and CDR2 SVGAGI. This CDR3 has 15 amino acids. Germline trimming cut 6 bases from V and 8 bases from J; bases unmatched to any gene: 10. The chain's CDR3 is CASSQGGQGLEKLFF. The DNA for the CDR3 is TGTGCCAGCAGCCAAGGGGGACAGGGTTTAGAAAAACTGTTTTTT.

V and J are TRBV3-1 (or the pseudogene TRBV3-2) and TRBJ2-7; unclear D gene. V gave up 4 bases and J gave up 1 base, with 11 bases separating them. The CDR3 loop spans 14 amino acids. Germline-derived CDR1 and CDR2 are LGHDT and YNNKEL (reference sequence). The CDR3 region has the DNA TGTGCCAGCAGCCGCCGCCCAGGTTCCTACGAGCAGTACTTC. Residues: CASSRRPGSYEQYF.

This rearrangement joins TRBV9 to TRBJ1-2, with D unresolved. Trimming removed 0 bases at V and 4 bases at J, with 13 bases between. The CDR3 loop spans 15 amino acids. The V gene's germline CDR1 is SGDLS and CDR2 YYNGEE. In DNA form, the CDR3 reads TGTGCCAGCAGCGTAGGAGCAGGAACAGTCTATGGCTACACCTTC. This translates into CASSVGAGTVYGYTF.

Here the CDR3 DNA reads TGTGCCAGCAGTGACTTAGGACAGAAACGAACTGGCCTAATATACAATGAGCAGTTCTTC. This translates into CASSDLGQKRTGLIYNEQFF. The V call is TRBV6-4, the J call TRBJ2-1; TRBD1 is a possible D gene (6 bases). Trimming removed 1 base at V and 4 bases at J, with 26 bases between. The CDR3 contains 20 residues. Germline V gene lookup returns CDR1 MRHNA and CDR2 SNTAGT.

The V and J genes are TRBV5-1 and TRBJ2-1; the match to TRBD2 covers 16 bases. The CDR3 runs 16 residues. CDR1 SGHRS and CDR2 YFSETQ come from the germline V gene. The V gene end was trimmed by 3 bases and the J gene end by 6 bases; junction bases not matched to a gene: 3. CDR3 sequence (DNA): TGCGCCAGCAGCTACGGGACTAGCGGGGGGGCCAATGAGCAGTTCTTC. Residues: CASSYGTSGGANEQFF.

The chain couples TRBV10-3 to TRBJ2-1; 8 bases fit TRBD2. With V trimmed by 6 bases and J by 2 bases, 6 bases remained unmatched. This CDR3 is built from 15 residues. Per the germline V gene, CDR1 is ENHRY and CDR2 is SYGVKD. CDR3 coding DNA: TGTGCCATCAGCCGAACTAGCGGAGCCTACAATGAGCAGTTCTTC. Protein product: CAISRTSGAYNEQFF.

The gene calls are TRBV24-1 and TRBJ2-2, with 10 bases identical to TRBD2. This CDR3 spans 17 amino acids. V gave up 4 bases and J gave up 4 bases; unmatched junction bases: 8. CDR1 and CDR2 (germline): KGHDR, SFDVKD. CDR3 sequence reads: CATSDTSGGAGTGELFF. In nucleotides, the CDR3 is TGTGCCACCAGTGACACCAGCGGGGGGGCCGGCACCGGGGAGCTGTTTTTT.

This clone was seen a few times. This rearrangement joins TRBV11-2 to TRBJ2-3, with 10 bases matching TRBD2. CDR1 and CDR2 (germline): SGHAT, FQNNGV. Trimming took 1 base from V and 0 from J; bases not matched to a gene: 7. The CDR3 totals 18 residues. The CDR3 DNA reads as TGTGCCAGCAGCTTAGGTCCAGCGGGGGGGTTTAGCACAGATACGCAGTATTTT. Residues: CASSLGPAGGFSTDTQYF.

The chain links TRBV6-5 to TRBJ2-7; TRBD1 matches 11 bases. Trimming at V came to 5 bases and at J to 2 bases, leaving 5 bases not matched to a gene. Germline CDR1 MNHEY, CDR2 SVGAGI. The CDR3 totals 15 residues. CDR3 region: CASSPGTGGTYEQYF. Written as DNA, the CDR3 is TGTGCCAGCAGTCCCGGGACAGGGGGTACCTACGAGCAGTACTTC.